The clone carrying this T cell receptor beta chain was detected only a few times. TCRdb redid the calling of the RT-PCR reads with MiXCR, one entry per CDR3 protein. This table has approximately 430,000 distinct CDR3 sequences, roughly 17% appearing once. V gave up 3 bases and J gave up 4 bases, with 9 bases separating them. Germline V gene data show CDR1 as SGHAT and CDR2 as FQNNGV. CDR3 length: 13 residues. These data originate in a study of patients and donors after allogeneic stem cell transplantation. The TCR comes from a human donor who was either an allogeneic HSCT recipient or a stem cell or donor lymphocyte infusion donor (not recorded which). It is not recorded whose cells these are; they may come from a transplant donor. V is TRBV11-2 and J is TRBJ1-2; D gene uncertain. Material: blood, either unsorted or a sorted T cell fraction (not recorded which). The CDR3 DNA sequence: TGTGCCAGCAGCTTGCAGTTCTCCTATGGCTACACCTTC. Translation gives CASSLQFSYGYTF.